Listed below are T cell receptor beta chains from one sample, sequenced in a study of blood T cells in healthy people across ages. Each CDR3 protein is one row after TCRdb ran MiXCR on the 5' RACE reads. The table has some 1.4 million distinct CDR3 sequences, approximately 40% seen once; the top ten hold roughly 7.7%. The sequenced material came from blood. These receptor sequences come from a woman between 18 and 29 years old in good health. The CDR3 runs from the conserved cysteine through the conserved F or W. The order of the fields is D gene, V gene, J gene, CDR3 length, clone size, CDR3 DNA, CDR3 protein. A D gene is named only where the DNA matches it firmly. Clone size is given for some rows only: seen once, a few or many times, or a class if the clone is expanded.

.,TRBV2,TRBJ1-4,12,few,TGTGCCAGCAGTGAAGGGATCAGAAAACTGTTTTTT,CASSEGIRKLFF
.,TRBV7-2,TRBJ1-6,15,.,TGTGCCAGCAGCCCACGACAGGTTAGGGATTCACCCCTCCACTTT,CASSPRQVRDSPLHF
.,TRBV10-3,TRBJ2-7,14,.,TGTGCCATGTCCGCGGGCGGCGGGGGCCTGGAGCAGTACTTC,CAMSAGGGGLEQYF
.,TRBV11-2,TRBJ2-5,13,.,TGTGCCAGCAGCTTAAACGGGAAAGAGACCCAGTACTTC,CASSLNGKETQYF
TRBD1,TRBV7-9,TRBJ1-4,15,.,TGTGCCAGCAGCGCCCCGGGACAGGGAAAGGAAAAACTGTTTTTT,CASSAPGQGKEKLFF
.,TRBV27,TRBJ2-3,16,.,TGTGCCAGCAGACCCGACAGACTCCTTTCCCTCGGTACGCAGTATTTT,CASRPDRLLSLGTQYF
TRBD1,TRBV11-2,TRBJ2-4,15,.,TGTGCCAGCAGCGCTCAACAGGGGGCGGAAAACATTCAGTACTTC,CASSAQQGAENIQYF
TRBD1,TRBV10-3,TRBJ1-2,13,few,TGTGCCATCAGAAAGACAGGGAACTATGGCTACACCTTC,CAIRKTGNYGYTF
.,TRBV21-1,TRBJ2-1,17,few,TGTGCCAGCAGCAAAGCTCACCGTGAAAGCTCCTACAATGAGCAGTTCTTC,CASSKAHRESSYNEQFF
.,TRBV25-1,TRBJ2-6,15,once,TGTGCCAGCAGTTGGACTGCCTCTGGGGCCAACGTCCTGACTTTC,CASSWTASGANVLTF
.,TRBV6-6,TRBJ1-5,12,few,TGTGCCAGCAGCCTCCTTTATCAGCCCCAGCATTTT,CASSLLYQPQHF
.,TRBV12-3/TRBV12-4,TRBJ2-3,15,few,TGTGCCAGCACCCAATCGGTGAGGGAGGCAGATACGCAGTATTTT,CASTQSVREADTQYF
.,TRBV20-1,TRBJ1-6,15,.,TGCAGTGCTAGAGATCGCGAGGGAGATCGTTCACCCCTCCACTTT,CSARDREGDRSPLHF
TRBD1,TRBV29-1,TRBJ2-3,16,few,TGCAGCGTTGAAGATTATAGGGGGACAGGGGCAGATACGCAGTATTTT,CSVEDYRGTGADTQYF
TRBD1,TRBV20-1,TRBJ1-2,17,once,TGCAGTGCTAGTCCCTCCGGGACAGGGATATTCAACTATGGCTACACCTTC,CSASPSGTGIFNYGYTF
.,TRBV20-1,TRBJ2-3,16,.,TGCAGTGCTAGAGATGAGTATGAGACCTACACAGATACGCAGTATTTT,CSARDEYETYTDTQYF
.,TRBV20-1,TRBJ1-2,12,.,TGCAGTGCTAGCCGGGGGGCAGATGGCTACACCTTC,CSASRGADGYTF
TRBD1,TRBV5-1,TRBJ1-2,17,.,TGCGCCAGCAGCTTGGTGGGACAGGGGTACCATCAATATGGCTACACCTTC,CASSLVGQGYHQYGYTF
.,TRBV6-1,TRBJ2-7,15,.,TGTGCCAGCAGTGAACCGGGGGGCACTCGGTACGAGCAGTACTTC,CASSEPGGTRYEQYF
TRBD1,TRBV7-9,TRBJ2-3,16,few,TGTGCCAGCAGCACCCCGACAGGGTCTTCGACAGATACGCAGTATTTT,CASSTPTGSSTDTQYF
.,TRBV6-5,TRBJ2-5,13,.,TGTGCCAGCAGGAGACAGGTGGGATGGACCCAGTACTTC,CASRRQVGWTQYF
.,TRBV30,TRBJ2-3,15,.,TGTGCCTGGAGTTTAACGACAGGATCCGCAGATACGCAGTATTTT,CAWSLTTGSADTQYF
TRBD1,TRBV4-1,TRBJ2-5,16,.,TGCGCCAGCAGCCCAGAAGGGGACAGGGGGCAAGAGACCCAGTACTTC,CASSPEGDRGQETQYF
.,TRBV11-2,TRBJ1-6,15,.,TGTGCCAGCAGGCGCCACGGGGAAGCCAATTCACCCCTCCACTTT,CASRRHGEANSPLHF